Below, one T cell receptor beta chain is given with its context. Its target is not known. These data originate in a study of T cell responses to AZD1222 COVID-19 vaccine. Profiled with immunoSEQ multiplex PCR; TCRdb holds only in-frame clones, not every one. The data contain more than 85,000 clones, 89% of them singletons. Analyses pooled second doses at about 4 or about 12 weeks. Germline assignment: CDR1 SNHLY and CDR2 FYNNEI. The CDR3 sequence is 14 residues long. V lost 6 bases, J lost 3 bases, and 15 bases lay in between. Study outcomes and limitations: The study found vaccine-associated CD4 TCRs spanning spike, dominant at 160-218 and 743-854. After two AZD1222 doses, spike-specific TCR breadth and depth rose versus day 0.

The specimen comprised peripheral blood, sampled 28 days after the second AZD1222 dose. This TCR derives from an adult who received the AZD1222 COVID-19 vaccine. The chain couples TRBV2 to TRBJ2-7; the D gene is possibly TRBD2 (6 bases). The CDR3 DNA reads TGTGCCAGCAGGCCCGGGACTGCCTTCTACGAGCAGTACTTC. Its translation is CASRPGTAFYEQYF.